One T cell receptor (beta chain) is described in this entry. This sample was taken from a study of cytomegalovirus exposure and HLA in healthy donors. Germline assignment: CDR1 MNHEY and CDR2 SMNVEV (reference sequence). The CDR3 has 15 residues. The J segment lost 4 bases and the V segment lost 4 bases, leaving 7 bases of the junction unmatched. It was with 60 Vbeta and 13 Jbeta primers that the PCR ran. Assay: immunoSEQ multiplex PCR; the TCRdb copy retains only in-frame clones and omits some. Among roughly 160,000 clones listed, 65% to 80% were seen once. The source is a young woman in good health and CMV-seronegative. The chain combines TRBV27 with TRBJ1-2, with 9 bases fitting TRBD1. Sequencing was carried out using PBMCs. The CDR3 is CASSSDRDRAYGYTF. The CDR3 DNA reads TGTGCCAGCAGTTCTGACCGGGACAGGGCCTATGGCTACACCTTC.